Listed below are T cell receptor beta chains from one sample, sequenced in a study of T cell responses to AZD1222 COVID-19 vaccine. Produced via immunoSEQ multiplex PCR; TCRdb's table is partial and in-frame only. The sample records 150,000 to 200,000 clones, roughly nine tenths being singletons. Source: peripheral blood, taken 28 days after the second AZD1222 dose. The receptors here all came from an adult who received the AZD1222 COVID-19 vaccine. The CDR3 runs from the conserved cysteine through the conserved F or W. A D gene is named only where the DNA matches it firmly. Clone size is shown for a subset of rows, as once, few, many or a class of expanded clone.

v_call: TRBV6-5
j_call: TRBJ1-3
clone_size: NA
d_call: TRBD1
cdr3_nt: TGTGCCAGCAGTTCGCCGGGACAGGGTGGAAACACCATATATTTT
cdr3_aa: CASSSPGQGGNTIYF

v_call: TRBV7-2
j_call: TRBJ2-7
clone_size: NA
d_call: NA
cdr3_nt: TGTGCCAGCAGCTCGTGGAGGACCTACGAGCAGTACTTC
cdr3_aa: CASSSWRTYEQYF

v_call: TRBV7-2
j_call: TRBJ1-4
clone_size: NA
d_call: NA
cdr3_nt: TGTGCCAGCAGCTTAGCGCGACGGAAGCACAATGAAAAACTGTTTTTT
cdr3_aa: CASSLARRKHNEKLFF

v_call: TRBV12-3/TRBV12-4
j_call: TRBJ2-1
clone_size: NA
d_call: NA
cdr3_nt: TGTGCCACCAGGGGACACAATGAGCAGTTCTTC
cdr3_aa: CATRGHNEQFF

v_call: TRBV9
j_call: TRBJ2-6
clone_size: NA
d_call: NA
cdr3_nt: TGTGCCAGCAGCGTAGGGGGCTCTGGGGCCAACGTCCTGACTTTC
cdr3_aa: CASSVGGSGANVLTF

v_call: TRBV3-1/TRBV3-2
j_call: TRBJ1-4
clone_size: NA
d_call: TRBD1
cdr3_nt: TGTGCCAGCAGCGGGACAGGGGGCACTAATGAAAAACTGTTTTTT
cdr3_aa: CASSGTGGTNEKLFF

v_call: TRBV18
j_call: TRBJ1-2
clone_size: NA
d_call: NA
cdr3_nt: TGTGCCAGCTCACCACCGGAGGGGATCACCTATGGCTACACCTTC
cdr3_aa: CASSPPEGITYGYTF

v_call: TRBV6-4
j_call: TRBJ2-1
clone_size: NA
d_call: TRBD2
cdr3_nt: TGTGCCAGCAGTGCGGTAGCGGGCAACCTCGTCGATGAGCAGTTCTTC
cdr3_aa: CASSAVAGNLVDEQFF

v_call: TRBV2
j_call: TRBJ2-6
clone_size: NA
d_call: NA
cdr3_nt: TGTGCCAGCAGTGAAGGGTCAGTTGGGGCCAACGTCCTGACTTTC
cdr3_aa: CASSEGSVGANVLTF

v_call: TRBV5-5
j_call: TRBJ2-7
clone_size: NA
d_call: TRBD1
cdr3_nt: TGTGCCAGCAGCCTTCGGGACAGGGGGCTATCCTACGAGCAGTACTTC
cdr3_aa: CASSLRDRGLSYEQYF

v_call: TRBV18
j_call: TRBJ1-2
clone_size: NA
d_call: NA
cdr3_nt: TGTGCCAGCTCACCCGGGGGGGACCACGCCACCTATGGCTACACCTTC
cdr3_aa: CASSPGGDHATYGYTF

v_call: TRBV29-1
j_call: TRBJ2-5
clone_size: NA
d_call: NA
cdr3_nt: TGCAGCGTTGACAGCGGACTCCAAGAGACCCAGTACTTC
cdr3_aa: CSVDSGLQETQYF

v_call: TRBV27
j_call: TRBJ2-2
clone_size: NA
d_call: TRBD2
cdr3_nt: TGTGCCAGCAGTTTACTCGCGGGGGAAACCGGGGAGCTGTTTTTT
cdr3_aa: CASSLLAGETGELFF

v_call: TRBV7-6
j_call: TRBJ2-7
clone_size: NA
d_call: NA
cdr3_nt: TGTGCCAGCAGCTCCTGGGTAGGGGATCCGAACGAGCAGTACTTC
cdr3_aa: CASSSWVGDPNEQYF

v_call: TRBV16
j_call: TRBJ2-4
clone_size: NA
d_call: TRBD1
cdr3_nt: TGTGCCAGCAGCCAACAAAACTCCCCGGACAGGGCCCTTCAGTACTTC
cdr3_aa: CASSQQNSPDRALQYF

v_call: TRBV2
j_call: TRBJ2-5
clone_size: NA
d_call: TRBD1
cdr3_nt: TGTGCCAGCAGGGGACAGGGGGCTTTGGAGACCCAGTACTTC
cdr3_aa: CASRGQGALETQYF

v_call: TRBV13
j_call: TRBJ1-2
clone_size: NA
d_call: NA
cdr3_nt: TGTGCCAGCAGCCTCGGACAGAACTATGGCTACACCTTC
cdr3_aa: CASSLGQNYGYTF

v_call: TRBV29-1
j_call: TRBJ2-1
clone_size: NA
d_call: TRBD2
cdr3_nt: TGCAGCGTCGAGGGACTAGCGGGAGTATCAGAACAGTTCTTC
cdr3_aa: CSVEGLAGVSEQFF

v_call: TRBV19
j_call: TRBJ1-1
clone_size: NA
d_call: NA
cdr3_nt: TGTGCCAGTAGTATAAGTGACAAGACTGAAGCTTTCTTT
cdr3_aa: CASSISDKTEAFF

v_call: TRBV5-1
j_call: TRBJ1-3
clone_size: NA
d_call: NA
cdr3_nt: TGCGCCAGCAGCTTGGGGCAGGCAGCGGGTGGAAACACCATATATTTT
cdr3_aa: CASSLGQAAGGNTIYF

v_call: TRBV7-6
j_call: TRBJ1-6
clone_size: NA
d_call: NA
cdr3_nt: TGTGCCAGCAGCTTAGGGGACGGACCTTCCAATTCACCCCTCCACTTT
cdr3_aa: CASSLGDGPSNSPLHF

v_call: TRBV6-2/TRBV6-3
j_call: TRBJ1-4
clone_size: NA
d_call: NA
cdr3_nt: TGTGCCAGCAGTTACTCGAGAAGGGGTCTGAATGAAAAACTGTTTTTT
cdr3_aa: CASSYSRRGLNEKLFF

v_call: TRBV24-1
j_call: TRBJ2-5
clone_size: once
d_call: TRBD1
cdr3_nt: TGTGCCACCAGTGATAACAGGGGGAGGACGGGAGAGACCCAGTACTTC
cdr3_aa: CATSDNRGRTGETQYF

v_call: TRBV19
j_call: TRBJ1-2
clone_size: NA
d_call: TRBD1
cdr3_nt: TGTGCCAGTAGTATAGGGACAGGGTGGCGCGACTATGGCTACACCTTC
cdr3_aa: CASSIGTGWRDYGYTF

v_call: TRBV6-1
j_call: TRBJ2-7
clone_size: NA
d_call: NA
cdr3_nt: TGTGCCAGCAGTGAATCGGGCACCACAACCTACGAGCAGTACTTC
cdr3_aa: CASSESGTTTYEQYF

v_call: TRBV11-3
j_call: TRBJ2-1
clone_size: once
d_call: TRBD2
cdr3_nt: TGTGCCAGCAGCCCAGGCCTAGCGGGGGCGAGCTCCTACAATGAGCAGTTCTTC
cdr3_aa: CASSPGLAGASSYNEQFF